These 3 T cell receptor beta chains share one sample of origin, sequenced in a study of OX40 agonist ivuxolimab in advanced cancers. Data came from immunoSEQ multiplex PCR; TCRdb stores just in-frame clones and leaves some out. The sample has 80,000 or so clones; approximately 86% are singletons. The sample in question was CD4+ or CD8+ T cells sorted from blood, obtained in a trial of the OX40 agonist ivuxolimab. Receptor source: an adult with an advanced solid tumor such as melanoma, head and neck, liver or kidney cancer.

The CDR3 sequence: CASSLASRRGGYGYTF. CDR3 nucleotides: TGTGCCAGCAGCTTAGCGTCAAGGCGAGGGGGATATGGCTACACCTTC. The V and J genes are TRBV7-8 and TRBJ1-2; D might be TRBD1 (6 bases). The germline gives CDR1 SGHVS, CDR2 FQNEAQ. Trimming pared 0 bases from V and 5 bases from J, leaving 16 bases between. This CDR3 comprises 16 residues.

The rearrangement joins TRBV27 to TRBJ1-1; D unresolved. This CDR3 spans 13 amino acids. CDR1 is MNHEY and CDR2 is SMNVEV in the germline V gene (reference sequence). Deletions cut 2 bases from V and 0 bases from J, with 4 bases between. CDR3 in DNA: TGTGCCAGCAGTTTAGGGTTGAACACTGAAGCTTTCTTT. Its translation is CASSLGLNTEAFF.

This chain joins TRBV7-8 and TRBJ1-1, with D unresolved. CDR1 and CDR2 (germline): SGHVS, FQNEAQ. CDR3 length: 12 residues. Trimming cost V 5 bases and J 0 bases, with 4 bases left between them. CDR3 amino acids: CASSAMNTEAFF. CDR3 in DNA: TGTGCCAGCAGCGCCATGAACACTGAAGCTTTCTTT.